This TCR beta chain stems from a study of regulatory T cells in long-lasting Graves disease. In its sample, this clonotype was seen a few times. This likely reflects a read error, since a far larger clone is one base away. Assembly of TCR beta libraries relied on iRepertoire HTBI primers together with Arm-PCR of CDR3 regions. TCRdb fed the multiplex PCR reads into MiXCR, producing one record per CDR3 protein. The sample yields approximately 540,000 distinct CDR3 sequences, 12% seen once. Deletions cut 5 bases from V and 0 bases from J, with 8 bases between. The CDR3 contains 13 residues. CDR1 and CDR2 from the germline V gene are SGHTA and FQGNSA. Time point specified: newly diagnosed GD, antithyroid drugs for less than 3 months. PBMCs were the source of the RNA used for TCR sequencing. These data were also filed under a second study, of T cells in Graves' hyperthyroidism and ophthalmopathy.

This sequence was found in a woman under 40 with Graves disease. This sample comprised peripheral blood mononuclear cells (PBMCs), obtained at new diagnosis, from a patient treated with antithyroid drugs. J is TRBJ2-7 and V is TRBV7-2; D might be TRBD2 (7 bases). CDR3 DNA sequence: TGTGCCAGCAGCCGGGGGGCCTCCTACGAGCAGTACTTC. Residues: CASSRGASYEQYF.